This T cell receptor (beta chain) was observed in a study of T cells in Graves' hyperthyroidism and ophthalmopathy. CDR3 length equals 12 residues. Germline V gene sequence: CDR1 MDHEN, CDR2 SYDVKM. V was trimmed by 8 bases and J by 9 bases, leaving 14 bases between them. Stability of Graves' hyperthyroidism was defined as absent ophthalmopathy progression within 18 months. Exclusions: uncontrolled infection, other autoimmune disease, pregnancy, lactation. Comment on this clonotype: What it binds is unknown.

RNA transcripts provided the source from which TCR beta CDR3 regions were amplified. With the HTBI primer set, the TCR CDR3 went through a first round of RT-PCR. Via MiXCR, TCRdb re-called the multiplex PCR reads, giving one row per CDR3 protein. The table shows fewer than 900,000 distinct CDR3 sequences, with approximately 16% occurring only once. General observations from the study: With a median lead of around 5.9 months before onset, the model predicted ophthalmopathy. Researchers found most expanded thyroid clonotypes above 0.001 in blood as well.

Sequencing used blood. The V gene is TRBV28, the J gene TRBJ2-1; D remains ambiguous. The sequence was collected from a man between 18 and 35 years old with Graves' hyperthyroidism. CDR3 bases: TGTGCCAGCTGGGCCCGTTCCGGTGAGCAGTTCTTC. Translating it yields CASWARSGEQFF. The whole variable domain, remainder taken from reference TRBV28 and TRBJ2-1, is DVKVTQSSRYLVKRTGEKVFLECVQDMDHENMFWYRQDPGLGLRLIYFSYDVKMKEKGDIPEGYSVSREKKERFSLILESASTNQTSMYLCASWARSGEQFFGPGTRLTVL.